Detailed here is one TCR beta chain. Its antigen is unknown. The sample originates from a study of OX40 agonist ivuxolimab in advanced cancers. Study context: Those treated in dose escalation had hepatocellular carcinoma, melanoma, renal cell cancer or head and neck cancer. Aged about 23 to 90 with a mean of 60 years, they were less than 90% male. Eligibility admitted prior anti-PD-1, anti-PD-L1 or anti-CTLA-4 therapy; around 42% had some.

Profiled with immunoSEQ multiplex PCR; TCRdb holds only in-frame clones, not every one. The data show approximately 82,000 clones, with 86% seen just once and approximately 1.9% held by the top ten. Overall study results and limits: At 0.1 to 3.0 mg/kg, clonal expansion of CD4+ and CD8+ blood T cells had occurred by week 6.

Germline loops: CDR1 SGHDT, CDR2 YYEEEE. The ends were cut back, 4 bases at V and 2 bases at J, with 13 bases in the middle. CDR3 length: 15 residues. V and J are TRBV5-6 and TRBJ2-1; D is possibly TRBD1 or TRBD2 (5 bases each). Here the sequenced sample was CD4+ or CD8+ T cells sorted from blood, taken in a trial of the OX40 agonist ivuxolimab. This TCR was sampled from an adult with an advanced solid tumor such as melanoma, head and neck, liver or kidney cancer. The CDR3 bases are TGTGCCAGCAGCCCAATGGGGGAGCCCTACAATGAGCAGTTCTTC. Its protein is CASSPMGEPYNEQFF.